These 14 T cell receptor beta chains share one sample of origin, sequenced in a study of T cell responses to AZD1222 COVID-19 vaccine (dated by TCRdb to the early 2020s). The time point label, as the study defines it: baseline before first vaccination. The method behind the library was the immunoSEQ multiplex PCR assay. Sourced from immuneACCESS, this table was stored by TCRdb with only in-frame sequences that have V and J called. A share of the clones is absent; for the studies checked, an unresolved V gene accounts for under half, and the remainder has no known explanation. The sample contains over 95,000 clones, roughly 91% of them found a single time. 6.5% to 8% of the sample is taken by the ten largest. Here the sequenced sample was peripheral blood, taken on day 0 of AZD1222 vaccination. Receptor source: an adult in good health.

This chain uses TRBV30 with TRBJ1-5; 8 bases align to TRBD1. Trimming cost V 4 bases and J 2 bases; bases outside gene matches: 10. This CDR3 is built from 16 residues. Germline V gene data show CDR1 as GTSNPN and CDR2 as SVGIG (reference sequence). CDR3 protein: CAWNTGGPVGNQPQHF. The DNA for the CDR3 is TGTGCCTGGAATACAGGGGGACCTGTCGGCAATCAGCCCCAGCATTTT.

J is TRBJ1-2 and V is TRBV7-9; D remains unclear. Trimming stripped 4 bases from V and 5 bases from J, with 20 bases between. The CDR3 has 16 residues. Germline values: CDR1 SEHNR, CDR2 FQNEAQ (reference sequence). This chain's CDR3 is CASSSHADLGQYGYTF. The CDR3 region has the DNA TGTGCCAGCAGCTCCCATGCGGACCTGGGTCAATATGGCTACACCTTC.

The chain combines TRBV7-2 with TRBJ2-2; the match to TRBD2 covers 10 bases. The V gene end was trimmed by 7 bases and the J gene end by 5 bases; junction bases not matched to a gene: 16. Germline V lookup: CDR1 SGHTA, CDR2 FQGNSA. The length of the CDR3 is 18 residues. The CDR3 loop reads CASTTGLARGRRTGELFF. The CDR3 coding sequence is TGTGCCAGCACCACGGGACTAGCGAGGGGCCGAAGGACCGGGGAGCTGTTTTTT.

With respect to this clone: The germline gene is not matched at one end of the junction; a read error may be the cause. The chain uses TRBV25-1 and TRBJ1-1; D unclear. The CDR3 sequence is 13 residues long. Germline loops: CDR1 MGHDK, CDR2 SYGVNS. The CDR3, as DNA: TGTGCAAGCACGGTTGCTTCGGCCAGGCGGGCTTTCTTT. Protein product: CASTVASARRAFF.

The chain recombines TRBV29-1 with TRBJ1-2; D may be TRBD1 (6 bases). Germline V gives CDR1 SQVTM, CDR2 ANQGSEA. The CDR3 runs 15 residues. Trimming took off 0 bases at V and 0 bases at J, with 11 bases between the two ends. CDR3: CSVEEADRPNYGYTF. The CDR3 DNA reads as TGCAGCGTTGAAGAGGCCGACAGGCCTAACTATGGCTACACCTTC.

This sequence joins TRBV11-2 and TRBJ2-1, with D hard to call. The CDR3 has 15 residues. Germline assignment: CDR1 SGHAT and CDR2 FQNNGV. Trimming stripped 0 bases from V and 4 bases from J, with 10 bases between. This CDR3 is CASSLDPTLYNEQFF. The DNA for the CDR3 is TGTGCCAGCAGCTTAGACCCGACCCTGTACAATGAGCAGTTCTTC. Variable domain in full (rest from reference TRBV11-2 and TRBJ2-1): EAGVAQSPRYKIIEKRQSVAFWCNPISGHATLYWYQQILGQGPKLLIQFQNNGVVDDSQLPKDRFSAERLKGVDSTLKIQPAKLEDSAVYLCASSLDPTLYNEQFFGPGTRLTVL.

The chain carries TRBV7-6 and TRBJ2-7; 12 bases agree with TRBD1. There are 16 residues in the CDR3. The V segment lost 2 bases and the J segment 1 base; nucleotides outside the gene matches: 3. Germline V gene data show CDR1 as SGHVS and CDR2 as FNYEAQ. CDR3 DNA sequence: TGTGCCAGCAGCTTAATGGGACAGGGGGCTTCCTACGAGCAGTACTTC. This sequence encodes CASSLMGQGASYEQYF.

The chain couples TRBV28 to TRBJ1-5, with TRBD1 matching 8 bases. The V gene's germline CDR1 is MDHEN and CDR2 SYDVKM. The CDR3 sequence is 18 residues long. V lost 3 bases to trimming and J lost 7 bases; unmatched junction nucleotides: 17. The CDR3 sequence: CASSFSIAPQGAWQPQHF. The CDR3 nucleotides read TGTGCCAGCAGTTTTAGCATTGCACCCCAGGGGGCCTGGCAGCCCCAGCATTTT.

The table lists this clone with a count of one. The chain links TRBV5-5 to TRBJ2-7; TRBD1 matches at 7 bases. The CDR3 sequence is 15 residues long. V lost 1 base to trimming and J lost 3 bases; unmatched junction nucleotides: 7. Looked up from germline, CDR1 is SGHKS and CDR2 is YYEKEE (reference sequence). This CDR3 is CASSLNRGYSYEQYF. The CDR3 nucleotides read TGTGCCAGCAGCTTGAACAGGGGATATAGCTACGAGCAGTACTTC.

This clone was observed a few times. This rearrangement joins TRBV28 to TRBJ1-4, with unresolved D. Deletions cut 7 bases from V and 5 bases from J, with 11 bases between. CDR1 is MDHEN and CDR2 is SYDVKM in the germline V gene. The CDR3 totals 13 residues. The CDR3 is CASIRRQNEKLFF. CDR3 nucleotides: TGTGCCAGCATTAGGAGGCAAAATGAAAAACTGTTTTTT.

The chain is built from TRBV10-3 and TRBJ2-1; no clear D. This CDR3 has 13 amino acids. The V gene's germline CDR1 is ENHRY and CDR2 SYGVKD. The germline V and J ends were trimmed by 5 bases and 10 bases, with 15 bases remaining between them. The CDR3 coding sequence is TGTGCCATCAGTTCTCCAGGATTAGAAGAGCAGTTCTTC. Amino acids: CAISSPGLEEQFF.

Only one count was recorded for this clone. CDR3 amino acids: CAASLGPGEQYF. The CDR3 nucleotides read TGTGCCGCCTCCCTCGGCCCGGGCGAGCAGTACTTC. The V call is TRBV6-1, the J call TRBJ2-7; D not resolved. The CDR3 runs 12 residues. With 11 bases removed from V and 6 bases from J, the gap between germline ends came to 17 bases. The germline V gene encodes CDR1 MNHNS and CDR2 SASEGT.

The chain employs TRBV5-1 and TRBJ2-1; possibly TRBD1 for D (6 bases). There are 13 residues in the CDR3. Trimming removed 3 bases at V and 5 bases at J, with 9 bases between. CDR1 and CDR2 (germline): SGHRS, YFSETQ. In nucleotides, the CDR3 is TGCGCCAGCAGCTCGGACAGCCACAATGAGCAGTTCTTC. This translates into CASSSDSHNEQFF.

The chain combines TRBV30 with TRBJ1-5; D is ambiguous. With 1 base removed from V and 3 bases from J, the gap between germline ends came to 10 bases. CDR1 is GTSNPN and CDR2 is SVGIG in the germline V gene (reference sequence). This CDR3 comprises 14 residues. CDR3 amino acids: CAWSAHSNNQPQHF. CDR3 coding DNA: TGTGCCTGGAGTGCTCACAGTAACAATCAGCCCCAGCATTTT.